This TCR beta chain was found in a study of low-dose radiotherapy and immunotherapy resistance in tumors. For the study at large: On an every-two-weeks schedule, patients received intravenous nivolumab 240 mg, along with ipilimumab 1 mg/kg every six weeks.

CDR1 and CDR2 from the germline V gene are KGHSH and LQKENI. V dropped 1 base and J dropped 1; count of bases not matched to a gene: 5. CDR3 length: 18 residues. This clonotype showed up many times. The time point was: after trial treatment. Stated treatment: LDRT plus nivolumab, ipilimumab, low-dose cyclophosphamide and aspirin (RACIN trial). Primers targeting TRAV and TRBV primed first-strand cDNA, covering alpha and beta chains. For amplifying TCRs, the PCR ran for about 22 cycles with Phusion, which was used together with a constant-region primer and the adapter on the V primers. Through in vitro transcription, the mRNA that had been isolated was amplified. TCRdb fed the reads into MiXCR, producing one record per CDR3 protein. The sample records nearly 60,000 distinct CDR3 sequences, about 25% being singletons.

This chain connects TRBV18 to TRBJ2-1; TRBD2 aligns across 12 bases. This clonotype was obtained from a male donor with prostate cancer. Sequenced here: PBMCs, sampled after low-dose radiotherapy plus immunotherapy. The CDR3 DNA is TGTGCCAGCTCACCACGACTAGCGGGAGCGGGGTCCTACAATGAGCAGTTCTTC. This gives the protein CASSPRLAGAGSYNEQFF.